A selection of T cell receptor beta chains follows, all from one sample in a study of graft-versus-host responses after intestinal transplantation. Clones were read by immunoSEQ multiplex PCR, and TCRdb kept only the in-frame ones, dropping some. Of 50,000 to 75,000 clones listed, around 93% are singletons. Their antigens remain unidentified. The sequences come from unstimulated CD4+ T cells sorted from spleen or lymph node cells, collected before transplant. The source of these receptors is a human donor who was the organ donor for an intestinal transplant. CDR3s include the opening cysteine and the closing phenylalanine or tryptophan. The D gene is left open where the match is weak. Clone size is given for some rows only: seen once, a few or many times, or a class if the clone is expanded.

v_call: TRBV7-9
clone_size: .
d_call: TRBD1
j_call: TRBJ2-7
cdr3_aa: CASSLKGRGYHEQYF
cdr3_nt: TGTGCCAGCAGCTTGAAGGGCAGGGGGTACCACGAGCAGTACTTC

v_call: TRBV5-5
clone_size: .
d_call: .
j_call: TRBJ2-7
cdr3_aa: CASSSTASSYEQYF
cdr3_nt: TGTGCCAGCAGCTCGACGGCTAGCTCCTACGAGCAGTACTTC

v_call: TRBV2
clone_size: .
d_call: TRBD1
j_call: TRBJ1-3
cdr3_aa: CASQGAWGNTIYF
cdr3_nt: TGTGCCAGCCAGGGGGCATGGGGAAACACCATATATTTT

v_call: TRBV7-2
clone_size: .
d_call: .
j_call: TRBJ2-1
cdr3_aa: CASSLFQGQNEQFF
cdr3_nt: TGTGCCAGCAGCTTATTTCAGGGGCAGAATGAGCAGTTCTTC

v_call: TRBV15
clone_size: .
d_call: .
j_call: TRBJ2-3
cdr3_aa: CATSRDLRGASTDTQYF
cdr3_nt: TGTGCCACCAGCAGAGACCTCCGAGGGGCCAGTACAGATACGCAGTATTTT

v_call: TRBV2
clone_size: .
d_call: .
j_call: TRBJ2-3
cdr3_aa: CASSEASGTDTQYF
cdr3_nt: TGTGCCAGCAGTGAAGCTAGCGGCACAGATACGCAGTATTTT

v_call: TRBV2
clone_size: .
d_call: .
j_call: TRBJ1-1
cdr3_aa: CASTEPRRGGGAFF
cdr3_nt: TGTGCCAGCACCGAACCGCGCAGGGGCGGTGGAGCTTTCTTT

v_call: TRBV9
clone_size: few
d_call: TRBD2
j_call: TRBJ2-7
cdr3_aa: CASSVGVAGSPYEQYF
cdr3_nt: TGTGCCAGCAGCGTAGGGGTAGCGGGGAGTCCCTACGAGCAGTACTTC

v_call: TRBV7-2
clone_size: .
d_call: .
j_call: TRBJ1-2
cdr3_aa: CASSLVAAGGGYTF
cdr3_nt: TGTGCCAGCAGCTTAGTAGCGGCCGGGGGGGGCTACACCTTC

v_call: TRBV7-6
clone_size: few
d_call: .
j_call: TRBJ1-4
cdr3_aa: CASSLAGAGQKLFF
cdr3_nt: TGTGCCAGCAGCTTAGCGGGCGCAGGGCAAAAACTGTTTTTT

v_call: TRBV5-1
clone_size: .
d_call: .
j_call: TRBJ1-2
cdr3_aa: CASSLGVYGYTF
cdr3_nt: TGCGCCAGCAGCTTGGGGGTCTATGGCTACACCTTC

v_call: TRBV20-1
clone_size: .
d_call: .
j_call: TRBJ1-2
cdr3_aa: CSARPWSGYTF
cdr3_nt: TGCAGTGCCCGGCCCTGGAGTGGCTACACCTTC

v_call: TRBV4-1
clone_size: .
d_call: TRBD1
j_call: TRBJ1-1
cdr3_aa: CASSQGGRGQNTEAFF
cdr3_nt: TGCGCCAGCAGCCAAGGTGGCAGGGGGCAGAACACTGAAGCTTTCTTT

v_call: TRBV7-9
clone_size: .
d_call: .
j_call: TRBJ1-1
cdr3_aa: CASSSIRDTKNTEAFF
cdr3_nt: TGTGCCAGCAGCTCGATACGGGACACTAAAAACACTGAAGCTTTCTTT

v_call: TRBV18
clone_size: .
d_call: TRBD2
j_call: TRBJ2-5
cdr3_aa: CASSPRPKQRTSSRETQYF
cdr3_nt: TGTGCCAGCTCACCAAGGCCCAAACAGCGGACTAGCAGTCGAGAGACCCAGTACTTC

v_call: TRBV2
clone_size: .
d_call: .
j_call: TRBJ2-2
cdr3_aa: CASSPWATTGELFF
cdr3_nt: TGTGCCAGCAGCCCATGGGCTACCACCGGGGAGCTGTTTTTT

v_call: TRBV7-2
clone_size: once
d_call: .
j_call: TRBJ2-5
cdr3_aa: CASSPQLGYQETQYF
cdr3_nt: TGTGCCAGCAGCCCCCAGTTGGGGTACCAAGAGACCCAGTACTTC

v_call: TRBV6-5
clone_size: .
d_call: .
j_call: TRBJ2-7
cdr3_aa: CASREGLEQYF
cdr3_nt: TGTGCCAGCAGGGAGGGCCTCGAGCAGTACTTC

v_call: TRBV10-3
clone_size: .
d_call: TRBD1
j_call: TRBJ1-1
cdr3_aa: CAIMEGAATEAFF
cdr3_nt: TGTGCCATCATGGAGGGGGCTGCCACTGAAGCTTTCTTT

v_call: TRBV7-3
clone_size: once
d_call: .
j_call: TRBJ2-3
cdr3_aa: CASSSRATDTQYF
cdr3_nt: TGTGCCAGCAGCTCCCGGGCCACAGATACGCAGTATTTT

v_call: TRBV6-1
clone_size: once
d_call: .
j_call: TRBJ1-5
cdr3_aa: CASSANQPQHF
cdr3_nt: TGTGCCAGCAGTGCCAATCAGCCCCAGCATTTT

v_call: TRBV5-1
clone_size: .
d_call: .
j_call: TRBJ1-2
cdr3_aa: CASSFEMGYTF
cdr3_nt: TGCGCCAGCAGCTTTGAGATGGGCTACACCTTC

v_call: TRBV4-1
clone_size: .
d_call: .
j_call: TRBJ1-2
cdr3_aa: CASSPLPFMTQANYGYTF
cdr3_nt: TGCGCCAGCAGCCCACTTCCCTTTATGACACAAGCTAACTATGGCTACACCTTC

v_call: TRBV6-1
clone_size: .
d_call: TRBD2
j_call: TRBJ2-7
cdr3_aa: CASSEARGLPSYEQYF
cdr3_nt: TGTGCCAGCAGTGAAGCTAGGGGACTACCTTCCTACGAGCAGTACTTC

v_call: TRBV2
clone_size: .
d_call: TRBD2
j_call: TRBJ2-4
cdr3_aa: CASSPIGLAGIFLAKNIQYF
cdr3_nt: TGTGCCAGCAGTCCCATCGGACTAGCGGGCATTTTCTTAGCCAAAAACATTCAGTACTTC

v_call: TRBV6-1
clone_size: .
d_call: TRBD1
j_call: TRBJ1-2
cdr3_aa: CATRDRPNYGYTF
cdr3_nt: TGTGCCACCCGGGACAGACCTAACTATGGCTACACCTTC

v_call: TRBV27
clone_size: .
d_call: .
j_call: TRBJ1-4
cdr3_aa: CASSLEGRRENEKLFF
cdr3_nt: TGTGCCAGCAGTCTTGAGGGACGGAGGGAAAATGAAAAACTGTTTTTT

v_call: TRBV7-9
clone_size: .
d_call: .
j_call: TRBJ2-4
cdr3_aa: CASSSRVGGLAKNIQYF
cdr3_nt: TGTGCCAGCAGCTCCCGGGTAGGAGGGCTAGCCAAAAACATTCAGTACTTC

v_call: TRBV18
clone_size: .
d_call: .
j_call: TRBJ2-4
cdr3_aa: CASSRGVDIQYF
cdr3_nt: TGTGCCAGCTCGAGGGGGGTGGACATTCAGTACTTC

v_call: TRBV5-1
clone_size: .
d_call: TRBD2
j_call: TRBJ2-3
cdr3_aa: CASSLVRGGGGTDTQYF
cdr3_nt: TGCGCCAGCAGCTTGGTGCGGGGGGGCGGTGGCACAGATACGCAGTATTTT

v_call: TRBV6-5
clone_size: .
d_call: TRBD1
j_call: TRBJ1-1
cdr3_aa: CASSHRGRVTEAFF
cdr3_nt: TGTGCCAGCAGTCACAGGGGGCGAGTCACTGAAGCTTTCTTT

v_call: TRBV7-3
clone_size: .
d_call: .
j_call: TRBJ2-3
cdr3_aa: CASSLMALSTDTQYF
cdr3_nt: TGTGCCAGCAGCTTAATGGCCCTAAGCACAGATACGCAGTATTTT

v_call: TRBV19
clone_size: .
d_call: TRBD1
j_call: TRBJ2-7
cdr3_aa: CASHRGHQATEQYF
cdr3_nt: TGTGCCAGCCACAGGGGACACCAAGCTACCGAGCAGTACTTC

v_call: TRBV25-1
clone_size: .
d_call: TRBD1
j_call: TRBJ1-6
cdr3_aa: CASSETGKQESPLHF
cdr3_nt: TGTGCCAGCAGTGAGACAGGGAAACAAGAGTCACCCCTCCACTTT

v_call: TRBV6-5
clone_size: .
d_call: .
j_call: TRBJ2-7
cdr3_aa: CASRPLGRTLYEQYF
cdr3_nt: TGTGCCAGCAGACCCCTTGGCAGGACCCTCTACGAGCAGTACTTC

v_call: TRBV27
clone_size: .
d_call: .
j_call: TRBJ2-1
cdr3_aa: CASSLWGYGEPTYNEQFF
cdr3_nt: TGTGCCAGCAGTTTATGGGGGTATGGGGAGCCCACCTACAATGAGCAGTTCTTC

v_call: TRBV6-6
clone_size: .
d_call: .
j_call: TRBJ1-1
cdr3_aa: CASSPEAGRITEAFF
cdr3_nt: TGTGCCAGCAGCCCTGAGGCAGGGCGGATCACTGAAGCTTTCTTT

v_call: TRBV5-6
clone_size: .
d_call: TRBD1
j_call: TRBJ1-2
cdr3_aa: CASSRDREDYGYTF
cdr3_nt: TGTGCCAGCAGTCGGGACAGGGAGGACTATGGCTACACCTTC

v_call: TRBV11-2
clone_size: .
d_call: .
j_call: TRBJ1-3
cdr3_aa: CASTTGASGNTIYF
cdr3_nt: TGTGCCAGCACCACCGGGGCCTCTGGAAACACCATATATTTT

v_call: TRBV6-1
clone_size: .
d_call: .
j_call: TRBJ1-2
cdr3_aa: CASRTPQRWDYGYTF
cdr3_nt: TGTGCCAGCAGGACTCCCCAGCGATGGGACTATGGCTACACCTTC

v_call: TRBV18
clone_size: .
d_call: .
j_call: TRBJ2-7
cdr3_aa: CASSPYPAGGRTREQYF
cdr3_nt: TGTGCCAGCTCACCCTACCCTGCCGGCGGACGAACAAGGGAGCAGTACTTC

v_call: TRBV7-2
clone_size: once
d_call: .
j_call: TRBJ2-7
cdr3_aa: CASSRRALFEQYF
cdr3_nt: TGTGCCAGCAGCCGCCGGGCCTTGTTCGAGCAGTACTTC

v_call: TRBV4-2
clone_size: .
d_call: .
j_call: TRBJ1-2
cdr3_aa: CASSQEEGYGYTF
cdr3_nt: TGTGCCAGCAGCCAAGAGGAGGGCTATGGCTACACCTTC

v_call: TRBV20-1
clone_size: once
d_call: .
j_call: TRBJ2-2
cdr3_aa: CSAHRAGELFF
cdr3_nt: TGCAGTGCTCACAGGGCCGGGGAGCTGTTTTTT

v_call: TRBV6-6
clone_size: .
d_call: TRBD1
j_call: TRBJ1-1
cdr3_aa: CASSYRTGGNTEAFF
cdr3_nt: TGTGCCAGCAGTTACCGGACAGGGGGGAACACTGAAGCTTTCTTT

v_call: TRBV30
clone_size: once
d_call: TRBD2
j_call: TRBJ2-2
cdr3_aa: CAWSRSGANTGELFF
cdr3_nt: TGTGCCTGGAGCCGTAGCGGGGCGAACACCGGGGAGCTGTTTTTT

v_call: TRBV29-1
clone_size: .
d_call: TRBD1
j_call: TRBJ1-2
cdr3_aa: CSAYRGNYGYTF
cdr3_nt: TGCAGCGCCTACAGGGGGAACTATGGCTACACCTTC

v_call: TRBV18
clone_size: .
d_call: TRBD1
j_call: TRBJ1-2
cdr3_aa: CASSPVQGDYGYTF
cdr3_nt: TGTGCCAGCTCACCCGTACAGGGGGACTATGGCTACACCTTC

v_call: TRBV11-2
clone_size: .
d_call: TRBD2
j_call: TRBJ2-3
cdr3_aa: CASSFGTSGATDTQYF
cdr3_nt: TGTGCCAGCAGCTTCGGGACTAGCGGGGCCACAGATACGCAGTATTTT

v_call: TRBV5-1
clone_size: .
d_call: .
j_call: TRBJ2-1
cdr3_aa: CASSPPSGGRLGYNEQFF
cdr3_nt: TGCGCCAGCAGCCCCCCTTCCGGGGGTCGCCTCGGCTACAATGAGCAGTTCTTC

v_call: TRBV18
clone_size: .
d_call: TRBD2
j_call: TRBJ2-3
cdr3_aa: CASSSGGGPDTQYF
cdr3_nt: TGTGCCAGCTCATCCGGGGGGGGACCAGATACGCAGTATTTT

v_call: TRBV7-2
clone_size: .
d_call: TRBD1
j_call: TRBJ2-1
cdr3_aa: CASSLVGDRVNEQFF
cdr3_nt: TGTGCCAGCAGCTTAGTTGGGGACAGGGTGAATGAGCAGTTCTTC

v_call: TRBV6-1
clone_size: .
d_call: TRBD1
j_call: TRBJ2-7
cdr3_aa: CASRVRGRYEQYF
cdr3_nt: TGTGCCAGCAGGGTCAGGGGGCGCTACGAGCAGTACTTC

v_call: TRBV5-1
clone_size: .
d_call: TRBD1
j_call: TRBJ1-2
cdr3_aa: CASSPGTGRFHYGYTF
cdr3_nt: TGCGCCAGCAGCCCCGGGACAGGGAGATTTCACTATGGCTACACCTTC

v_call: TRBV7-6
clone_size: .
d_call: .
j_call: TRBJ2-1
cdr3_aa: CASSPGASPTYNEQFF
cdr3_nt: TGTGCCAGCAGCCCAGGGGCTAGTCCCACTTACAATGAGCAGTTCTTC